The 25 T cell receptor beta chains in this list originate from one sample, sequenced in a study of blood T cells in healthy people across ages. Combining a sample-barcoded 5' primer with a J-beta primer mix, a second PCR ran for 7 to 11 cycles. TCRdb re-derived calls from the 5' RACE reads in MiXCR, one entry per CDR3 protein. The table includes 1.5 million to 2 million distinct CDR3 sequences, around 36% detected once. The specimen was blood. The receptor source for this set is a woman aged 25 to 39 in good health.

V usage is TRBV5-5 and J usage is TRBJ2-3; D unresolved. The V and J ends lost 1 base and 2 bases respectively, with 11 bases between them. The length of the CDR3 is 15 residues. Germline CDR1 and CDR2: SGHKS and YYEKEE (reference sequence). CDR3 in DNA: TGTGCCAGCAGCTTGCCGTCCCTGATCACAGATACGCAGTATTTT. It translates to CASSLPSLITDTQYF.

The CDR3 DNA sequence: TGTGCCAGCAGTGAACCGGGGGGTAAGACCCAGTACTTC. Protein product: CASSEPGGKTQYF. The rearrangement joins TRBV6-1 to TRBJ2-5; 7 nucleotides agree with TRBD2. J lost 6 bases, V lost 2 bases, and 3 bases had no gene match. Germline V lookup: CDR1 MNHNS, CDR2 SASEGT. The CDR3 extends over 13 amino acids.

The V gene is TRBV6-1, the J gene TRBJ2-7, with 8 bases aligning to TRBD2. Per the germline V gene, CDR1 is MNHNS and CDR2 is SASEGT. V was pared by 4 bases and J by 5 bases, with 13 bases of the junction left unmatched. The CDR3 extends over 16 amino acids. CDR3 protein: CASSALVGGRMDEQYF. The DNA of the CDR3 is TGTGCCAGCAGTGCCTTAGTTGGCGGGAGGATGGACGAGCAGTACTTC.

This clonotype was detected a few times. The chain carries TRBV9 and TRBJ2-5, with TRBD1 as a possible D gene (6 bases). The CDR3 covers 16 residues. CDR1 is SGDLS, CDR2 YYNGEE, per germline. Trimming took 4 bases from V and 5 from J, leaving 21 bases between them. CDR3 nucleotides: TGTGCCAGCAGCTATTCACTGTCCCGAACAGGGGAGACCCAGTACTTC. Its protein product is CASSYSLSRTGETQYF.

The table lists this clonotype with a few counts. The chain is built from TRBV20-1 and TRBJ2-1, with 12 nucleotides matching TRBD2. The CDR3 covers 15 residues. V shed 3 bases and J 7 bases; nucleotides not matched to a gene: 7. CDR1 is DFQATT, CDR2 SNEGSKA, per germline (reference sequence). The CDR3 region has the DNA TGCAGTGCTAGTATTACTAGCGGGAGGACGAATGAGCAGTTCTTC. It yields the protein CSASITSGRTNEQFF.

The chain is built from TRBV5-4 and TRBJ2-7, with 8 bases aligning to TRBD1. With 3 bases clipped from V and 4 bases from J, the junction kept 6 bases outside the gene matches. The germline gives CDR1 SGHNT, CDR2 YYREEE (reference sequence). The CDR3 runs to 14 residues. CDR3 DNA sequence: TGTGCCAGCAGCTCCCCGACAGGGGAGTACGAGCAGTACTTC. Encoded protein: CASSSPTGEYEQYF.

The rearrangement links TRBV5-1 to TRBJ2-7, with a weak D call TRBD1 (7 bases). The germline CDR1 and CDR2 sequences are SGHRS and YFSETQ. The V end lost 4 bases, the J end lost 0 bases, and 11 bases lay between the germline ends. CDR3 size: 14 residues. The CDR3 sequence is CASSAGQTSYEQYF. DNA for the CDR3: TGCGCCAGCAGCGCGGGACAGACCTCCTACGAGCAGTACTTC.

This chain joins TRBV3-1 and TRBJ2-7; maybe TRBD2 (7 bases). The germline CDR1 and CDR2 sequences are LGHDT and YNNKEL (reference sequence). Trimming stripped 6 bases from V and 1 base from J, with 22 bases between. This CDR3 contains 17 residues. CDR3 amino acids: CASRQLGGPSQSYEQYF. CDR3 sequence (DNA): TGTGCCAGCAGGCAATTGGGGGGGCCCTCTCAGTCCTACGAGCAGTACTTC.

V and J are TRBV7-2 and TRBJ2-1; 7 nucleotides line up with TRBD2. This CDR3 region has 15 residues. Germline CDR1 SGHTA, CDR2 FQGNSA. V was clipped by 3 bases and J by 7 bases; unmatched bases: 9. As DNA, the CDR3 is TGTGCCAGCAGCTTCCGCCGCGAACTAGCGAATGAGCAGTTCTTC. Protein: CASSFRRELANEQFF.

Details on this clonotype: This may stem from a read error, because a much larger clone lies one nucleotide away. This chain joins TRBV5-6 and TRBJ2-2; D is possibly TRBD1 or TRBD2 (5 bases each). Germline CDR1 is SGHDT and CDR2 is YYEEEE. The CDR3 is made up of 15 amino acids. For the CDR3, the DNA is TGTGCCAGCAGCTTCGGTTCAGGGCACACCGGGGAGCTGTTGTTT. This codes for CASSFGSGHTGELLF.

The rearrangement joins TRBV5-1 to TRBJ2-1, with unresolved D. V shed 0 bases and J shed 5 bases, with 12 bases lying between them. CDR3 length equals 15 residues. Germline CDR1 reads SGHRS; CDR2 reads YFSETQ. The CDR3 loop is CASSLGPVGHNEQFF. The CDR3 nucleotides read TGCGCCAGCAGCTTGGGACCCGTGGGCCACAATGAGCAGTTCTTC.

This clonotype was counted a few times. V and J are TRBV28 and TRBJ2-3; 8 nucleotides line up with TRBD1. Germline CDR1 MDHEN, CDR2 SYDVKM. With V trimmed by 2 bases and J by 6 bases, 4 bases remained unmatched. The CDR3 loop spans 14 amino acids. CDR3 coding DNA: TGTGCCAGCAGTTTACAGCAGGGGGCTGATACGCAGTATTTT. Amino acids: CASSLQQGADTQYF.

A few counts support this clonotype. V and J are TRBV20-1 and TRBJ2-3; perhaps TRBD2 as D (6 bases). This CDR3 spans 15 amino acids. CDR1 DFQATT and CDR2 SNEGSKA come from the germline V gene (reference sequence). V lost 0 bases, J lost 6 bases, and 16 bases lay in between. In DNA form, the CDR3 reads TGCAGTGCTAGAGATTGGTCGGGAGTAACGGATACGCAGTATTTT. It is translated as CSARDWSGVTDTQYF.

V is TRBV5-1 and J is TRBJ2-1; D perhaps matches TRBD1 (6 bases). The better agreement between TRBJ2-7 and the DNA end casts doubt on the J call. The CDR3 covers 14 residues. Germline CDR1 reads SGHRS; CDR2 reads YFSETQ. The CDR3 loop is CASQKRGGSYEQYF. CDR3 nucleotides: TGCGCCAGCCAAAAACGAGGGGGTTCCTACGAGCAGTACTTC.

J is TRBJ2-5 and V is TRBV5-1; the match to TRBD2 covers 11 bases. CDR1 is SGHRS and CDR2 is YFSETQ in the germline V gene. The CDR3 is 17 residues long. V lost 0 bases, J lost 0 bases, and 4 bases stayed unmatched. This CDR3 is CASSLVPGLADQETQYF. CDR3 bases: TGCGCCAGCAGCTTGGTCCCGGGACTAGCGGACCAAGAGACCCAGTACTTC. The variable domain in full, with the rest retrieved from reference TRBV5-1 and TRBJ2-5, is KAGVTQTPRYLIKTRGQQVTLSCSPISGHRSVSWYQQTPGQGLQFLFEYFSETQRNKGNFPGRFSGRQFSNSRSEMNVSTLELGDSALYLCASSLVPGLADQETQYFGPGTRLLVL.

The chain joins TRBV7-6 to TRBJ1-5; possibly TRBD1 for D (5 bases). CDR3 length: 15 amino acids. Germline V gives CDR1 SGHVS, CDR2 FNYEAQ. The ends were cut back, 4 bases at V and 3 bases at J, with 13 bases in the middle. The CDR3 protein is CASSSRDGFNQPQHF. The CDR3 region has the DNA TGTGCCAGCAGCTCCCGGGACGGGTTCAATCAGCCCCAGCATTTT. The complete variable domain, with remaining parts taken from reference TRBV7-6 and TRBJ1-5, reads GAGVSQSPRYKVTKRGQDVALRCDPISGHVSLYWYRQALGQGPEFLTYFNYEAQQDKSGLPNDRFSAERPEGSISTLTIQRTEQRDSAMYRCASSSRDGFNQPQHFGDGTRLSIL.

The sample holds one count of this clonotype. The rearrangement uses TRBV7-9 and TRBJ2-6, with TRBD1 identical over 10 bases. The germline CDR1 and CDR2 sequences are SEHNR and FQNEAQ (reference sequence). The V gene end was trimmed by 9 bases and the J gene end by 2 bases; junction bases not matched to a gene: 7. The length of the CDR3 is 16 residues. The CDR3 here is CASAGTGVPGANVLTF. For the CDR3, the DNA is TGTGCCAGTGCCGGGACAGGGGTTCCTGGGGCCAACGTCCTGACTTTC.

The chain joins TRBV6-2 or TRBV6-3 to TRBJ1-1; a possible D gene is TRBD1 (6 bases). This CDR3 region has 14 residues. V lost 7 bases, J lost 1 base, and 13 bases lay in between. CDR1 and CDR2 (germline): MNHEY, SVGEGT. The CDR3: CASTYRAENTEAFF. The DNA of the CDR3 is TGTGCCAGCACCTACAGGGCAGAGAACACTGAAGCTTTCTTT.

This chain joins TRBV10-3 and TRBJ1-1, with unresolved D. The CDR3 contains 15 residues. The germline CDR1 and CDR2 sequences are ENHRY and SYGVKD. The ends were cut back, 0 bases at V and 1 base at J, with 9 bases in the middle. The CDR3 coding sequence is TGTGCCATCAGTGAGTCGACTAACAGGAACACTGAAGCTTTCTTT. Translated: CAISESTNRNTEAFF.

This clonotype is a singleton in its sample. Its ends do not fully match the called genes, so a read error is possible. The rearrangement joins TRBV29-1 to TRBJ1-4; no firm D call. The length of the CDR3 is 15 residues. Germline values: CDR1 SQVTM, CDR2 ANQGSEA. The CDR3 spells CSVEERGNSNKKLFF. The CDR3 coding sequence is TGCAGCGTTGAAGAGCGAGGGAACTCTAATAAAAAACTGTTTTTT.

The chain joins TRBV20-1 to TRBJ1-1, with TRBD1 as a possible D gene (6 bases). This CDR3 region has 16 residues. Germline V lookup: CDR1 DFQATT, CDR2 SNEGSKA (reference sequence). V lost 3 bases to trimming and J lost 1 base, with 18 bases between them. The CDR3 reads CSASPGGGPRNTEAFF. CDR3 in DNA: TGCAGTGCTAGCCCCGGAGGGGGGCCGCGGAACACTGAAGCTTTCTTT.

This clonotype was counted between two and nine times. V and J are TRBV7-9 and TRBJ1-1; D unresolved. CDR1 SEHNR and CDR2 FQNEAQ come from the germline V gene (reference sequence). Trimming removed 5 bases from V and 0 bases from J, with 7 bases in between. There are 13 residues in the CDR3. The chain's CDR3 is CASSPLMNTEAFF. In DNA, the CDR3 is TGTGCCAGCAGCCCTCTGATGAACACTGAAGCTTTCTTT.

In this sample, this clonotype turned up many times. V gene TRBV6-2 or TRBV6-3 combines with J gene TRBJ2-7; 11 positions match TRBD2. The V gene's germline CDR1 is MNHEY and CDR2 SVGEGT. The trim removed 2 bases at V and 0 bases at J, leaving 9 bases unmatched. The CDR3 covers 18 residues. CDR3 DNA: TGTGCCAGCAGTTACCCTCCCTATACTAGCGGGAGCTCCTACGAGCAGTACTTC. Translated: CASSYPPYTSGSSYEQYF.

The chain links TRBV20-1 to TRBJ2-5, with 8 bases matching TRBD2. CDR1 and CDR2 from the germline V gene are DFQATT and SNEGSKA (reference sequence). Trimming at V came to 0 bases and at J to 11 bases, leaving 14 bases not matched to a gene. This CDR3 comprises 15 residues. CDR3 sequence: CSARDVAGKWDEQYF. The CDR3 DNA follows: TGCAGTGCTAGAGATGTAGCGGGAAAATGGGATGAGCAGTACTTC.

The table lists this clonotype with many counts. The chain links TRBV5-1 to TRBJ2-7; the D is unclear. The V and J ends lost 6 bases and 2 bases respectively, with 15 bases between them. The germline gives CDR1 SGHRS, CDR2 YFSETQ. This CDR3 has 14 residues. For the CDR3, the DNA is TGCGCCAGCACCGATTCCACCCCGACCTACGAGCAGTACTTC. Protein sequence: CASTDSTPTYEQYF.